The following is a T cell receptor beta chain sequence with its context. This record belongs to a study of cytomegalovirus exposure and HLA in healthy donors. Primers: 60 Vbeta forward and 13 Jbeta reverse. The data were produced by immunoSEQ multiplex PCR, yet TCRdb's version contains in-frame clones alone and is incomplete. Here the sample spans fewer than 180,000 clones, just under 65% being singletons. From germline, CDR1 is MNHNS and CDR2 SASEGT. CDR3 length equals 16 residues. The ends lost 2 bases at V and 4 bases at J; junction bases unmatched: 5. This sequence was found in a woman aged 55 to 70 in good health and CMV-seropositive. The sequenced material came from PBMCs. V and J are TRBV6-1 and TRBJ2-6, with 7 bases matching TRBD1. This chain's CDR3 is CASSEMTGYGANVLTF. CDR3 sequence (DNA): TGTGCCAGCAGTGAAATGACAGGGTACGGGGCCAACGTCCTGACTTTC.